This record concerns one T cell receptor beta chain sequence. Its target is not known. The data were obtained in a study of T cells in Graves' hyperthyroidism and ophthalmopathy. Study conclusions and caveats: Blood samples included most of the expanded thyroid clonotypes exceeding 0.001.

The CDR3 is 16 residues long. The J segment lost 2 bases and the V segment lost 1 base, leaving 4 bases of the junction unmatched. Germline assignment: CDR1 SEHNR and CDR2 FQNEAQ (reference sequence). Amplification of TCR beta CDR3 regions was performed using RNA transcripts as template. A set of HTBI primers served as the primers for a first-round RT-PCR of the TCR CDR3. In TCRdb, the multiplex PCR reads were re-called with MiXCR into one record per CDR3 protein. The data hold roughly 300,000 distinct CDR3 sequences, with about 18% observed a single time. No ophthalmopathy progression within 18 months constituted stable Graves' hyperthyroidism. Uncontrolled infection, other autoimmune disease, pregnancy or lactation led to exclusion. The diagnoses drew upon clinical symptoms, serum thyroxine and TRAb, thyroid ultrasound and orbital computed tomography.

Sequencing was done on a sample of blood. The chain carries TRBV7-9 and TRBJ1-5; 8 bases map to TRBD1. The source is a woman in her forties or fifties with Graves' hyperthyroidism. The CDR3 coding sequence is TGTGCCAGCAGCTTAGGAGCGACAGGGGGCAATCAGCCCCAGCATTTT. Amino acids: CASSLGATGGNQPQHF.